Each of the 5 T cell receptor beta chains below was sequenced from the same sample in a study of T cells expressing NK-cell markers. From its re-call of the 5' RACE reads, TCRdb lists each CDR3 protein once, without DNA. The sample has roughly 150,000 distinct CDR3 sequences; the top ten hold over 20%. The sample comprised blood T cells: a sorted CD56 or NKG2C T cell subset, CD4+ or CD8+ T cells, or bulk PBMC T cells (not recorded which). These receptors were taken from a man between 18 and 69 years old in good health.

The genes are TRBV5-1 and TRBJ2-5; TCRdb's D call, TRBD2, is unchecked because there is no DNA. The germline gives CDR1 SGHRS, CDR2 YFSETQ. The CDR3 contains 14 residues. The CDR3: CASSLELAQETQYF.

The chain links TRBV6-1 to TRBJ1-4; the TRBD1 assignment by TCRdb is unverifiable without DNA. The CDR3 is made up of 13 amino acids. Germline V gives CDR1 MNHNS, CDR2 SASEGT. The CDR3 sequence: CASFTPPGEKLFF.

The genes are TRBV11-2 and TRBJ1-1; TCRdb proposes TRBD1, but this gene call is untestable without DNA. This CDR3 spans 15 amino acids. From germline, CDR1 is SGHAT and CDR2 FQNNGV. This CDR3 is CASSYILGALTEAFF.

The chain couples TRBV27 to TRBJ1-1; the D call from TCRdb, TRBD1, cannot be confirmed without DNA. The CDR3 is made up of 13 amino acids. Germline CDR1 is MNHEY and CDR2 is SMNVEV (reference sequence). The CDR3 loop is CASSFSPDLEAFF.

The rearrangement joins TRBV3-1 to TRBJ2-3. Germline V gives CDR1 LGHDT, CDR2 YNNKEL (reference sequence). The CDR3 runs to 13 residues. CDR3 sequence: CASSVPNTDTQYF.